This T cell receptor beta chain was observed in a study of molecular identifiers for immune sequencing clone quantification. Turning to the study itself: Split five ways in replicates, RNA from approximately 20,000 or 100,000 naive CD8 cells had four portions sequenced.

TCRdb re-called the PCR reads with MiXCR, one entry per CDR3 protein. This table has 97,000 or so distinct CDR3 sequences, about 35% appearing once. A word on this clonotype: Its antigen remains unidentified. Its ends do not fully match the called genes, so a read error is possible.

Findings and limits, study-wide: Detection of one spiked Jurkat cell's TCR RNA reportedly worked in 1 million or so naive cells. Barcode-sharing identical TCR molecules could underestimate highly expanded clone sizes.

Naive CD8 T cells underwent sorting with the CD8+CD4-CCR7+CD45RA+ definition. The sample taken for sequencing was naive CD8+ T cells from blood, with Jurkat cell RNA spiked in. Subset of the sample: FACS-sorted CD8+CD4-CCR7+CD45RA+ naive T cells. The TCR comes from a human donor in good health. Some libraries in this study had Jurkat cell RNA spiked in.

The CDR3 DNA reads as TGTGCCAGCAGCGTAGAGGGGAATGGAGAGACCCGGTACTTC. Its protein product is CASSVEGNGETRYF. The rearrangement joins TRBV9 to TRBJ2-5, with a tentative D call TRBD1 (5 bases). Germline CDR1 and CDR2: SGDLS and YYNGEE. This CDR3 has 14 amino acids.